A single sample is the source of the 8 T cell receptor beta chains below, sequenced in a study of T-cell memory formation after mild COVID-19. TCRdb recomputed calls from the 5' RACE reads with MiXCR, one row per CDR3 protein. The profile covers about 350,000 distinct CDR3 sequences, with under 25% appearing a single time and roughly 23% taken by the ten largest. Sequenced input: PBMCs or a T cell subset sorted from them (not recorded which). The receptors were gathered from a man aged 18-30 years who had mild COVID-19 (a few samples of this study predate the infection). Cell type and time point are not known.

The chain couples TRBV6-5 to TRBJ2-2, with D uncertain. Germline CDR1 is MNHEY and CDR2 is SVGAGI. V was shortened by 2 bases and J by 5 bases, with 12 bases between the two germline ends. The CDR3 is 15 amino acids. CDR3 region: CASSYQMFGTGELFF. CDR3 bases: TGTGCCAGCAGTTACCAAATGTTTGGAACCGGGGAGCTGTTTTTT.

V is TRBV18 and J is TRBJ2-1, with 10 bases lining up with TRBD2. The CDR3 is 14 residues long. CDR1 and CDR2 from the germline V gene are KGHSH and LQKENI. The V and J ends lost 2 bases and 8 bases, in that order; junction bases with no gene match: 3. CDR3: CASSPGLAVDEQFF. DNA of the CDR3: TGTGCCAGCTCACCAGGACTAGCGGTCGATGAGCAGTTCTTC. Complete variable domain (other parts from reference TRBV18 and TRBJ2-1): NAGVMQNPRHLVRRRGQEARLRCSPMKGHSHVYWYRQLPEEGLKFMVYLQKENIIDESGMPKERFSAEFPKEGPSILRIQQVVRGDSAAYFCASSPGLAVDEQFFGPGTRLTVL.

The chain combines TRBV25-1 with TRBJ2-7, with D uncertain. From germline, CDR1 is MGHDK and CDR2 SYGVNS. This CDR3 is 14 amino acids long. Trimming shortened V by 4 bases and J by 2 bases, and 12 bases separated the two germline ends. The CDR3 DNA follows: TGTGCCAGCAGTGCACACAGTAGCCCCTACGAGCAGTACTTC. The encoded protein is CASSAHSSPYEQYF.

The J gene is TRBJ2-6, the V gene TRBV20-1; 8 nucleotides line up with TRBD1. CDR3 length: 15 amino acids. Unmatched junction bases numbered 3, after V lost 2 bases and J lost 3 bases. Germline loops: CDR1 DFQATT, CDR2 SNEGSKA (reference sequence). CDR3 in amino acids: CSARTGGDGANVLTF. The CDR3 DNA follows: TGCAGTGCTAGAACAGGGGGAGATGGGGCCAACGTCCTGACTTTC.

This CDR3 is CASSHPRGSMNTEAFF. The CDR3 DNA reads as TGTGCCAGCAGCCACCCCAGGGGATCTATGAACACTGAAGCTTTCTTT. The chain is built from TRBV14 and TRBJ1-1; D possibly corresponds to TRBD1 (6 bases). CDR1 SGHDN and CDR2 FVKESK come from the germline V gene. V shed 3 bases and J shed 0 bases, with 14 bases lying between them. This CDR3 has 16 residues.

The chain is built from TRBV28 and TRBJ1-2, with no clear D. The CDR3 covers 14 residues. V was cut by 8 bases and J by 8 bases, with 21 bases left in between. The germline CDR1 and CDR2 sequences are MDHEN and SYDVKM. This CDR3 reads CASDRHPGVSGYTF. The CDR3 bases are TGTGCCAGCGATAGGCACCCGGGTGTGAGCGGCTACACCTTC.

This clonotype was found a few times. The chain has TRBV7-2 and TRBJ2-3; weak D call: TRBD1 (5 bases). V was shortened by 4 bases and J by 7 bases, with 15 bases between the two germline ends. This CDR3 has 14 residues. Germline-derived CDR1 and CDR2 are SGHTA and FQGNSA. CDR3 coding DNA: TGTGCCAGCAGCTCAGACAGCCCCATATATACGCAGTATTTT. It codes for CASSSDSPIYTQYF.

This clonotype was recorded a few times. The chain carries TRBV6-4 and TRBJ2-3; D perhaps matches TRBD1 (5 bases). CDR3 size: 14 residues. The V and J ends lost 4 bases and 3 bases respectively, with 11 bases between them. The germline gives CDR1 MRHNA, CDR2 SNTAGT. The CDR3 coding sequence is TGTGCCAGCAGTGCTCAGGGTCGGACAGATACGCAGTATTTT. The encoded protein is CASSAQGRTDTQYF.